This T cell receptor (beta chain) came from a study of metastatic and nonmetastatic thyroid tumors. The table lists this clone with many counts. The same CDR3 also results from other DNA sequences found in this sample. There are 12 residues in the CDR3. CDR1 is SQVTM and CDR2 is ANQGSEA in the germline V gene. With 4 bases removed from V and 6 bases from J, the gap between germline ends came to 10 bases. TCRdb reanalyzed the PCR reads with MiXCR. The profile shows around 25,000 clones, 25% to 30% of them singletons. Every patient underwent thyroid surgery untreated. Material for sequencing was blood. V gene TRBV29-1 combines with J gene TRBJ2-1; possibly TRBD2 for D (6 bases). This TCR derives from a female donor with papillary thyroid cancer or a benign thyroid nodule (not recorded which). Some clones in this sample may be carry-over from other donors' samples. The CDR3 region is CSVGGVSNEQFF. The DNA of the CDR3 is TGCAGCGTTGGGGGGGTAAGCAATGAGCAGTTCTTC.